This TCR beta chain was documented in a study of T-cell memory formation after mild COVID-19. This CDR3 region has 16 residues. Looked up from germline, CDR1 is SEHNR and CDR2 is FQNEAQ (reference sequence). V lost 1 base, J lost 5 bases, and 10 bases stayed unmatched. This clonotype was counted between two and nine times. TCRdb used MiXCR to reprocess the 5' RACE reads, holding one entry per CDR3 protein. The sample records about 200,000 distinct CDR3 sequences, approximately 20% being singletons. This TCR derives from an adult woman who had mild COVID-19 (a few samples of this study predate the infection). Cell type and time point are not known. Specimen: PBMCs or a T cell subset sorted from them (not recorded which). The chain is built from TRBV7-9 and TRBJ1-1; 7 positions agree with TRBD1. CDR3 nucleotide sequence: TGTGCCAGCAGCTTAGTCAGGGGGGTCGAGGGGACTGAAGCTTTCTTT. Residues: CASSLVRGVEGTEAFF. Using reference TRBV7-9 and TRBJ1-1 for the parts outside the CDR3, the full variable domain is DTGVSQNPRHKITKRGQNVTFRCDPISEHNRLYWYRQTLGQGPEFLTYFQNEAQLEKSRLLSDRFSAERPKGSFSTLEIQRTEQGDSAMYLCASSLVRGVEGTEAFFGQGTRLTVV.